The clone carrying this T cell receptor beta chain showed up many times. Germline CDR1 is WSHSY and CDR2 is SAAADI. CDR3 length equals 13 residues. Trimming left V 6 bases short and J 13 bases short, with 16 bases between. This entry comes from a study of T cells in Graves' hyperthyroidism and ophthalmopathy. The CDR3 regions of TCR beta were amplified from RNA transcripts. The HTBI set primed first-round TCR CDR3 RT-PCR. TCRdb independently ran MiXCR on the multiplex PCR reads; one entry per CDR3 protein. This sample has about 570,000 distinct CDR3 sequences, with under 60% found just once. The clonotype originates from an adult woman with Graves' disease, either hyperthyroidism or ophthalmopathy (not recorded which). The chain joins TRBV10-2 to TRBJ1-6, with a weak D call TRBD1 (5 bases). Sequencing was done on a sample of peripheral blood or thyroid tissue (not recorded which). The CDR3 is CASRVRGGVPLHF. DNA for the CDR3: TGCGCCAGCAGGGTTAGGGGAGGAGTGCCCCTCCACTTT.